This T cell receptor beta chain was captured by sequencing in a study of cytomegalovirus exposure and HLA in healthy donors. Study-wide points: Across HLA loci, a later analysis found differing TCR association rates, with DRB1 most and HLA-C fewest.

60 Vbeta and 13 Jbeta primers were used in PCR. Data came from immunoSEQ multiplex PCR; TCRdb stores just in-frame clones and leaves some out. The table has 190,000 or so clones, more than 80% seen once. This clone was found a few times. Its target is unknown. The germline V gene has CDR1 PRHDT and CDR2 FYEKMQ (reference sequence). The CDR3 contains 15 residues. Trimming took 5 bases from V and 0 from J, leaving 12 bases between them. Donors sampled were nominally healthy, though unrecorded immune exposures were likely. Specimen: PBMCs. This TCR came from a boy aged 10-17 years in good health and CMV-seronegative. J is TRBJ2-3 and V is TRBV13, with D possibly matching TRBD1 (5 bases). The CDR3 reads CASSLGTGSTDTQYF. In DNA, the CDR3 is TGTGCCAGCAGCCTGGGAACAGGCAGCACAGATACGCAGTATTTT.